This TCR beta chain was obtained from a study of T-cell memory formation after mild COVID-19. About the study: Clustering of TCRs was largely donor specific.

The germline CDR1 and CDR2 sequences are SEHNR and FQNEAQ (reference sequence). V was clipped by 5 bases and J by 1 base, with 9 bases between them. The CDR3 covers 14 residues. TCRdb redid the calling of the 5' RACE reads with MiXCR, one entry per CDR3 protein. The sample holds fewer than 150,000 distinct CDR3 sequences, approximately 21% seen once. This clonotype turned up a few times. Its antigen remains unidentified. Study observations and caveats: CD4/CD8 balance characterized clones contracting day 15 to 85, and CD4+ skew characterized later expanders.

Sample: PBMCs or a T cell subset sorted from them (not recorded which). The origin of this receptor is a man aged 18-30 years who had mild COVID-19 (a few samples of this study predate the infection). Cell type and time point are not known. J is TRBJ2-4 and V is TRBV7-9; D possibly matches TRBD1 or TRBD2 (5 bases each). CDR3 amino acids: CASSRDGAKNIQYF. The CDR3 DNA reads as TGTGCCAGCAGCCGGGACGGGGCCAAAAACATTCAGTACTTC. Combining the CDR3 with reference TRBV7-9 and TRBJ2-4 gives the whole variable domain DTGVSQNPRHKITKRGQNVTFRCDPISEHNRLYWYRQTLGQGPEFLTYFQNEAQLEKSRLLSDRFSAERPKGSFSTLEIQRTEQGDSAMYLCASSRDGAKNIQYFGAGTRLSVL.